This T cell receptor (beta chain) appears in the sequencing data of a study of blood T cell repertoires in COVID-19. This clone has more than one count but fewer than ten. Germline V gives CDR1 KGHSH, CDR2 LQKENI. The CDR3 has 15 amino acids. V lost 8 bases to trimming and J lost 5 bases; unmatched junction nucleotides: 12. Clones were sequenced by immunoSEQ multiplex PCR, and TCRdb holds only the in-frame ones, with some missing. The table lists 150,000 to 200,000 clones, around nine tenths of them singletons. What was sequenced was peripheral blood. This rearrangement joins TRBV18 to TRBJ2-1; 7 bases line up with TRBD1. This sequence originates from a man between 65 and 85 years old with acute or convalescent COVID-19. The CDR3 region has the DNA TGTGCCAGCCCCCGACAGGGCGGCCCAGACAATGAGCAGTTCTTC. Translating gives CASPRQGGPDNEQFF.